One and the same sample provided the 29 T cell receptor beta chains below, sequenced in a study of immune evolution from preneoplasia to lung adenocarcinoma. Here immunoSEQ multiplex PCR was the method, and the copy in TCRdb shows in-frame clones only, minus some. The table has 15,000 or so clones, over 75% seen once; the top ten hold 2.5% to 3%. The specimen sequenced was FFPE lung adenocarcinoma in situ tissue. Every receptor here comes from a donor at least 70 years old with lung adenocarcinoma.

The V gene is TRBV6-6, the J gene TRBJ2-5, with TRBD1 as a possible D gene (5 bases). Germline V gene sequence: CDR1 MNHNY, CDR2 SVGAGI (reference sequence). Trimming cost V 5 bases and J 4 bases, with 11 bases left between them. The CDR3 runs 13 residues. The CDR3 loop reads CASSATGLETQYF. In DNA form, the CDR3 reads TGTGCCAGCAGTGCCACAGGTTTAGAGACCCAGTACTTC.

The chain uses TRBV2 and TRBJ1-2; 11 nucleotides line up with TRBD1. Germline trimming cut 7 bases from V and 7 bases from J; bases unmatched to any gene: 8. CDR3 length: 14 amino acids. CDR1 and CDR2 from the germline V gene are SNHLY and FYNNEI. The CDR3 loop is CASMGDRGSAGYTF. The CDR3 DNA reads as TGTGCCAGCATGGGGGACAGGGGGTCGGCTGGCTACACCTTC.

The V gene is TRBV5-4, the J gene TRBJ2-7, with 10 bases identical to TRBD2. This CDR3 has 14 residues. After removal of 1 base from V and 7 bases from J, the junction contained 5 bases not matched to a gene. Germline CDR1 reads SGHNT; CDR2 reads YYREEE (reference sequence). CDR3 sequence: CASSLLAGEGEQYF. The CDR3 nucleotides are TGTGCCAGCAGCTTGCTAGCGGGAGAGGGGGAGCAGTACTTC.

The chain is built from TRBV5-4 and TRBJ2-3; tentatively, D is TRBD2 (6 bases). This CDR3 has 15 residues. Germline V gene data show CDR1 as SGHNT and CDR2 as YYREEE (reference sequence). Trimming cost V 0 bases and J 2 bases, with 10 bases left between them. This CDR3 is CASSLEIAVTDTQYF. CDR3 nucleotide sequence: TGTGCCAGCAGCTTGGAGATAGCGGTCACAGATACGCAGTATTTT.

The rearrangement joins TRBV9 to TRBJ2-1; D tentatively fits TRBD1 or TRBD2 (5 bases each). This CDR3 has 12 amino acids. V was pared by 2 bases and J by 9 bases, with 9 bases between. The germline V gene encodes CDR1 SGDLS and CDR2 YYNGEE. This CDR3 reads CASSVGDSEQFF. CDR3 coding DNA: TGTGCCAGCAGCGTGGGAGACAGTGAGCAGTTCTTC.

This clone was observed once. The chain has TRBV5-6 and TRBJ2-1; 14 nucleotides agree with TRBD2. Germline CDR1 and CDR2: SGHDT and YYEEEE. V shed 4 bases, J shed 3 bases, and the junction held 3 bases outside the gene matches. The CDR3 runs 16 residues. The DNA for the CDR3 is TGTGCCAGCAGCCCCGGGACTAGCGGGAGCTACAATGAGCAGTTCTTC. Translating gives CASSPGTSGSYNEQFF.

V is TRBV28 and J is TRBJ2-4; TRBD2 aligns across 7 bases. After removal of 4 bases from V and 0 bases from J, the junction contained 12 bases not matched to a gene. Germline CDR1 MDHEN, CDR2 SYDVKM. The CDR3 extends over 18 amino acids. Here the CDR3 reads CASSSPSGGGLAKNIQYF. CDR3 nucleotide sequence: TGTGCCAGCAGTTCACCGTCGGGGGGAGGACTAGCCAAAAACATTCAGTACTTC. Full variable domain (rest looked up from reference TRBV28 and TRBJ2-4): DVKVTQSSRYLVKRTGEKVFLECVQDMDHENMFWYRQDPGLGLRLIYFSYDVKMKEKGDIPEGYSVSREKKERFSLILESASTNQTSMYLCASSSPSGGGLAKNIQYFGAGTRLSVL.

The genes are TRBV5-4 and TRBJ2-7; 7 bases line up with TRBD2. Germline V gene lookup returns CDR1 SGHNT and CDR2 YYREEE (reference sequence). The CDR3 has 14 amino acids. The V segment lost 3 bases and the J segment 4 bases; nucleotides outside the gene matches: 7. The CDR3 DNA is TGTGCCAGCAGCTGGGGAGGGACTCCGTACGAGCAGTACTTC. Translating gives CASSWGGTPYEQYF.

The chain employs TRBV11-2 and TRBJ1-4, with a tentative D call TRBD1 (6 bases). Looked up from germline, CDR1 is SGHAT and CDR2 is FQNNGV. V dropped 5 bases and J dropped 8 bases, with 18 bases sitting between them. There are 15 residues in the CDR3. In DNA form, the CDR3 reads TGTGCCAGCAGCAGGAATGGGGGGGCGGGAGAAAAACTGTTTTTT. It codes for CASSRNGGAGEKLFF. Variable domain in full (rest from reference TRBV11-2 and TRBJ1-4): EAGVAQSPRYKIIEKRQSVAFWCNPISGHATLYWYQQILGQGPKLLIQFQNNGVVDDSQLPKDRFSAERLKGVDSTLKIQPAKLEDSAVYLCASSRNGGAGEKLFFGSGTQLSVL.

The chain joins TRBV5-5 to TRBJ1-5; D unresolved. Germline CDR1 SGHKS, CDR2 YYEKEE (reference sequence). The CDR3 totals 15 residues. V was cut by 4 bases and J by 3 bases, with 14 bases left in between. DNA of the CDR3: TGTGCCAGCAGCCCTACCGGTTCCTTCAATCAGCCCCAGCATTTT. Translated, it gives CASSPTGSFNQPQHF.

V gene TRBV28 combines with J gene TRBJ1-2, with 9 bases fitting TRBD1. The ends lost 6 bases at V and 2 bases at J; junction bases unmatched: 7. CDR3 length equals 15 residues. The germline V gene has CDR1 MDHEN and CDR2 SYDVKM. CDR3 bases: TGTGCCAGCAGCACTCCGGGACAGGGAAACTATGGCTACACCTTC. Its translation: CASSTPGQGNYGYTF.

This sequence joins TRBV10-3 and TRBJ2-7, with no clear D. Between the trimmed V and J ends, which lost 6 bases and 3 bases, there was a span of 12 bases. This CDR3 spans 13 amino acids. Germline V gene data show CDR1 as ENHRY and CDR2 as SYGVKD. The CDR3 loop reads CAIRALGVYEQYF. In DNA, the CDR3 is TGTGCCATCAGGGCCCTTGGGGTCTACGAGCAGTACTTC.

This chain joins TRBV28 and TRBJ1-2; D call uncertain. This CDR3 has 12 amino acids. Germline-derived CDR1 and CDR2 are MDHEN and SYDVKM. Trimming left V 5 bases short and J 4 bases short, with 8 bases between. CDR3 in DNA: TGTGCCAGCAGTCAACGTGTCTATGGCTACACCTTC. Protein sequence: CASSQRVYGYTF.

V usage is TRBV6-1 and J usage is TRBJ1-2; the D gene is possibly TRBD1 (5 bases). The CDR3 loop spans 15 amino acids. Trimming left V 2 bases short and J 2 bases short, with 12 bases between. Germline V gene sequence: CDR1 MNHNS, CDR2 SASEGT. CDR3 DNA sequence: TGTGCCAGCAGTGAAAATCAGGGCCAGAACTATGGCTACACCTTC. Protein: CASSENQGQNYGYTF.

The V gene is TRBV6-5, the J gene TRBJ1-5, with D possibly being TRBD1 (6 bases). With 6 bases removed from V and 4 bases from J, the gap between germline ends came to 7 bases. Germline loops: CDR1 MNHEY, CDR2 SVGAGI. This CDR3 is 12 amino acids long. The CDR3 sequence: CASSRGNQPQHF. The CDR3 DNA sequence: TGTGCCAGCAGCAGGGGTAATCAGCCCCAGCATTTT.

The genes are TRBV29-1 and TRBJ1-2; D is possibly TRBD1 (5 bases). The V end lost 6 bases, the J end lost 2 bases, and 22 bases lay between the germline ends. Germline V lookup: CDR1 SQVTM, CDR2 ANQGSEA. The CDR3 consists of 16 residues. The CDR3 DNA sequence: TGCAGCGTCCTACTCTGGGCTTCTGGGGACAACTATGGCTACACCTTC. This gives the protein CSVLLWASGDNYGYTF.

This chain connects TRBV6-1 to TRBJ1-3; the D gene is possibly TRBD1 (6 bases). The V end lost 5 bases, the J end lost 4 bases, and 9 bases lay between the germline ends. This CDR3 has 13 amino acids. Per germline, CDR1 MNHNS and CDR2 SASEGT. The CDR3 protein is CASSTGLGNTIYF. The CDR3, as DNA: TGTGCCAGCAGTACAGGGCTGGGAAACACCATATATTTT.

The CDR3 region has the DNA TGTGCCAGCAGTGAATATCTAGGGCTTCGAGGCACAGATACGCAGTATTTT. Translating it yields CASSEYLGLRGTDTQYF. The V call is TRBV6-1, the J call TRBJ2-3; D remains unclear. Germline lookup yields CDR1 MNHNS and CDR2 SASEGT. Trimming cost V 2 bases and J 1 base, with 16 bases left between them. The CDR3 is 17 residues long.

CDR3 sequence reads: CASSPDGFMNTEAFF. DNA of the CDR3: TGTGCCAGCAGTCCGGACGGATTCATGAACACTGAAGCTTTCTTT. The J gene is TRBJ1-1, the V gene TRBV27; D is unresolved. The CDR3 spans 15 residues. V was clipped by 5 bases and J by 0 bases, with 13 bases between them. Germline V gene lookup returns CDR1 MNHEY and CDR2 SMNVEV (reference sequence).

V gene TRBV18 combines with J gene TRBJ2-7, with unresolved D. Trimming removed 3 bases at V and 3 bases at J, with 9 bases between. CDR1 KGHSH and CDR2 LQKENI come from the germline V gene. This CDR3 comprises 13 residues. CDR3 sequence: CASSPGKGYEQYF. In nucleotides, the CDR3 is TGTGCCAGCTCACCGGGAAAGGGCTACGAGCAGTACTTC.

This chain connects TRBV28 to TRBJ2-1; perhaps D is TRBD1 or TRBD2 (6 bases each). This CDR3 has 15 amino acids. V lost 7 bases and J 5 bases, leaving 18 bases between the germline ends. CDR1 is MDHEN and CDR2 is SYDVKM in the germline V gene. CDR3 in amino acids: CASIRRGNADNEQFF. Written as DNA, the CDR3 is TGTGCCAGCATTAGGAGGGGGAACGCGGACAATGAGCAGTTCTTC.

J is TRBJ1-1 and V is TRBV6-5, with unresolved D. V shed 5 bases and J shed 8 bases, with 9 bases lying between them. Germline CDR1 is MNHEY and CDR2 is SVGAGI. This CDR3 comprises 11 residues. The CDR3 coding sequence is TGTGCCAGCAGTACGGAACGGGAAGCTTTCTTT. The encoded protein is CASSTEREAFF.

The genes are TRBV4-1 and TRBJ2-7; 7 bases are shared with TRBD2. This CDR3 comprises 14 residues. Germline V lookup: CDR1 MGHRA, CDR2 YSYEKL. With V trimmed by 5 bases and J by 3 bases, 7 bases remained unmatched. CDR3 sequence reads: CASSWGLMDYEQYF. CDR3 sequence (DNA): TGCGCCAGCAGCTGGGGACTAATGGACTACGAGCAGTACTTC.

V usage is TRBV10-1 and J usage is TRBJ2-1; 8 bases fit TRBD2. The CDR3 is made up of 14 amino acids. Trimming cost V 6 bases and J 12 bases; bases outside gene matches: 13. CDR1 and CDR2 from the germline V gene are WNHNN and SYGVQD (reference sequence). The CDR3: CASSPAGGSRGQFF. As DNA, the CDR3 is TGCGCCAGCAGCCCCGCGGGGGGTAGCCGCGGGCAGTTCTTC.

The rearrangement links TRBV11-2 to TRBJ2-1; 8 bases agree with TRBD2. Germline V gene sequence: CDR1 SGHAT, CDR2 FQNNGV. The CDR3 loop spans 16 amino acids. V gave up 5 bases and J gave up 8 bases; unmatched junction bases: 14. As DNA, the CDR3 is TGTGCCAGCAGCCGTGGAAGCGGGAGTGGGACTTATGAGCAGTTCTTC. Its translation: CASSRGSGSGTYEQFF.

This rearrangement joins TRBV5-3 to TRBJ1-1, with 9 bases that match TRBD1. TRBV5-3 belongs to the ORF category, with a function that is uncertain. V lost 1 base and J lost 6; bases outside the gene matches: 10. This CDR3 comprises 16 residues. DNA of the CDR3: TGTGCCAGAAGCTTGTTACCGGGACAGGGTTTGGCTGAAGCTTTCTTT. It specifies CARSLLPGQGLAEAFF.

V gene TRBV6-4 combines with J gene TRBJ2-7; 11 bases align to TRBD1. This CDR3 is 14 amino acids long. V gave up 8 bases and J gave up 5 bases; unmatched junction bases: 8. Germline-derived CDR1 and CDR2 are MRHNA and SNTAGT. CDR3 in amino acids: CASPDRGRANEQYF. The DNA of the CDR3 is TGTGCCAGCCCGGACAGGGGGCGAGCGAACGAGCAGTACTTC.

V usage is TRBV19 and J usage is TRBJ2-2, with unresolved D. Deletions cut 3 bases from V and 1 base from J, with 6 bases between. This CDR3 spans 14 amino acids. CDR1 and CDR2 (germline): LNHDA, SQIVND (reference sequence). The CDR3, as DNA: TGTGCCAGTAGTATGAACTTGAACACCGGGGAGCTGTTTTTT. As protein: CASSMNLNTGELFF.

This chain uses TRBV19 with TRBJ1-5, with no clear D. This CDR3 region has 12 residues. V gave up 6 bases and J gave up 7 bases, with 10 bases separating them. Germline-derived CDR1 and CDR2 are LNHDA and SQIVND (reference sequence). Here the CDR3 DNA reads TGTGCCAGTAGGGGTTTCATGCAGCCCCAGCATTTT. It is translated as CASRGFMQPQHF.